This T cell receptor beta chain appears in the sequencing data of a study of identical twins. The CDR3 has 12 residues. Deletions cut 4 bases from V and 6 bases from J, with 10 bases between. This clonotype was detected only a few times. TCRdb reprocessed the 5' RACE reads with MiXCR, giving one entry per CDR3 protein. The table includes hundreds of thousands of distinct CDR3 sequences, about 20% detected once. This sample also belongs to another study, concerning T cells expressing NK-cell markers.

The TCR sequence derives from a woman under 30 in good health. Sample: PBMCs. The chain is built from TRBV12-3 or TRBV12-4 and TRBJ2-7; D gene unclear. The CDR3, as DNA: TGTGCCAGCAGTTCCTCGCCGGGCGAGCAGTACTTC. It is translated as CASSSSPGEQYF.